This is a list of T cell receptor beta chains from one sample in a study of cytomegalovirus exposure and HLA in healthy donors. Repertoires were generated with immunoSEQ multiplex PCR, while TCRdb's copy carries only in-frame clones and drops some. Counted here are more than 90,000 clones, around 80% occurring once; the ten biggest clones make up 6.5% to 8.5%. Sequences were obtained from PBMCs. The receptors derive from a human donor in good health. Each CDR3 is given with its conserved first and last residue. Fields, in order: V gene, J gene, CDR3 length, CDR3 protein.

v_gene: TRBV27; j_gene: TRBJ1-1; len: 14; CDR3aa: CASSRPGQNTEAFF
v_gene: TRBV6-1; j_gene: TRBJ1-2; len: 16; CDR3aa: CASSEEGRVLVRGYTF
v_gene: TRBV11-2; j_gene: TRBJ2-2; len: 14; CDR3aa: CASSFQGTTGELFF
v_gene: TRBV18; j_gene: TRBJ1-3; len: 17; CDR3aa: CASSPYQGAVPGNTIYF
v_gene: TRBV7-9; j_gene: TRBJ2-5; len: 17; CDR3aa: CASSLRSTEMNQETQYF
v_gene: TRBV29-1; j_gene: TRBJ1-1; len: 15; CDR3aa: CSVEASSTENTEAFF
v_gene: TRBV6-5; j_gene: NA; len: 15; CDR3aa: CASSRPGQSSYEQYF
v_gene: TRBV7-9; j_gene: TRBJ1-1; len: 14; CDR3aa: CASSAGTGNTEAFF
v_gene: TRBV5-6; j_gene: TRBJ1-1; len: 13; CDR3aa: CASSIGQGAEAFF
v_gene: TRBV7-9; j_gene: TRBJ1-1; len: 14; CDR3aa: CASSFDRGATEAFF
v_gene: TRBV13; j_gene: TRBJ2-2; len: 17; CDR3aa: CASSPSGLAGLAGELFF
v_gene: TRBV30; j_gene: TRBJ1-2; len: 13; CDR3aa: CAWSVRQGDGYTF
v_gene: TRBV2; j_gene: TRBJ2-1; len: 16; CDR3aa: CASSEAPAGGHNEQFF
v_gene: TRBV9; j_gene: TRBJ1-1; len: 14; CDR3aa: CASSVASVNTEAFF
v_gene: TRBV19; j_gene: TRBJ1-1; len: 13; CDR3aa: CASSAGADCEAFF
v_gene: TRBV19; j_gene: TRBJ2-6; len: 18; CDR3aa: CASSTATASTSGANVLTF
v_gene: TRBV6-7; j_gene: TRBJ1-4; len: 15; CDR3aa: CASTDPHSQGEKLFF
v_gene: TRBV19; j_gene: TRBJ1-2; len: 16; CDR3aa: CASSPLGDRANYGYTF
v_gene: TRBV10-3; j_gene: TRBJ1-1; len: 13; CDR3aa: CAISAPGRSEAFF
v_gene: TRBV6-6; j_gene: TRBJ2-7; len: 12; CDR3aa: CASSGTAYEQYF
v_gene: TRBV25-1; j_gene: TRBJ1-6; len: 15; CDR3aa: CASRPLGHMDSPLHF
v_gene: TRBV18; j_gene: TRBJ1-1; len: 13; CDR3aa: CASSPGLNTEAFF
v_gene: TRBV19; j_gene: TRBJ1-2; len: 14; CDR3aa: CASNPGTINYGYTF
v_gene: TRBV5-1; j_gene: TRBJ1-1; len: 15; CDR3aa: CASHPGTRVEVEAFF
v_gene: TRBV5-1; j_gene: TRBJ1-1; len: 15; CDR3aa: CASSLTDRRNTEAFF
v_gene: TRBV5-1; j_gene: TRBJ2-5; len: 13; CDR3aa: CASSLATGETQYF
v_gene: TRBV6-1; j_gene: TRBJ2-2; len: 15; CDR3aa: CASSAGQGAGGELFF
v_gene: TRBV7-2; j_gene: TRBJ2-3; len: 17; CDR3aa: CASSPRLLSGSSDTQYF
v_gene: TRBV5-1; j_gene: TRBJ2-2; len: 15; CDR3aa: CASSRLAGETGELFF
v_gene: TRBV5-4; j_gene: TRBJ2-5; len: 16; CDR3aa: CASSRTDGGAWETQYF
v_gene: TRBV19; j_gene: TRBJ2-7; len: 14; CDR3aa: CASGNSGSSYEQYF
v_gene: TRBV11-3; j_gene: TRBJ2-7; len: 14; CDR3aa: CASSPGQWVYEQYF
v_gene: TRBV18; j_gene: TRBJ1-2; len: 16; CDR3aa: CASSPQGQQLNYGYTF
v_gene: TRBV23-1; j_gene: TRBJ1-1; len: 18; CDR3aa: CASSQYRDRFRINTEAFF
v_gene: TRBV12-5; j_gene: TRBJ1-2; len: 16; CDR3aa: CASGLVRGGPLDGYTF
v_gene: TRBV21-1; j_gene: TRBJ1-1; len: 14; CDR3aa: CASSKATGYTEAFF
v_gene: TRBV19; j_gene: TRBJ2-2; len: 15; CDR3aa: CASRSSAANTGELFF
v_gene: TRBV5-1; j_gene: TRBJ1-4; len: 15; CDR3aa: CAGSRGGGINEKLFF
v_gene: TRBV2; j_gene: TRBJ2-1; len: 13; CDR3aa: CASSESRSGEQFF
v_gene: TRBV13; j_gene: NA; len: 15; CDR3aa: CASSLKEGTSYEQYF
v_gene: TRBV30; j_gene: TRBJ1-1; len: 17; CDR3aa: CAWSRPTGGRGDTEAFF
v_gene: TRBV10-2; j_gene: TRBJ2-1; len: 16; CDR3aa: CASSDYGGIIYNEQFF
v_gene: TRBV4-2; j_gene: TRBJ2-3; len: 14; CDR3aa: CASSQEERGNTQYF
v_gene: TRBV7-2; j_gene: TRBJ2-1; len: 15; CDR3aa: CASSPGLAGANEQFF
v_gene: TRBV30; j_gene: TRBJ2-1; len: 15; CDR3aa: CAWIAAEPIGNEQFF
v_gene: TRBV5-4; j_gene: TRBJ2-3; len: 11; CDR3aa: CASSLSDTQYF
v_gene: TRBV19; j_gene: TRBJ2-3; len: 16; CDR3aa: CASSKTGTRTTDTQYF
v_gene: TRBV30; j_gene: TRBJ2-2; len: 16; CDR3aa: CAWSGGEGSNTGELFF